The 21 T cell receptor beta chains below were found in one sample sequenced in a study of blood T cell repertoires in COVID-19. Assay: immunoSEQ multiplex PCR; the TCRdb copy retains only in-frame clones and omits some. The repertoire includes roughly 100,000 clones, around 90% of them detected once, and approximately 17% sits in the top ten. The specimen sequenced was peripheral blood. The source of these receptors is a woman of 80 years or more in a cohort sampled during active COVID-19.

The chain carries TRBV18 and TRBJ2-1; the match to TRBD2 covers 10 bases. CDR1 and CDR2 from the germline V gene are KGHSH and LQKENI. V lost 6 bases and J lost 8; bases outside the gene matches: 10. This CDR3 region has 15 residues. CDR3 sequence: CASSHPPSGSDEQFF. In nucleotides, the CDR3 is TGTGCCAGCTCCCACCCCCCTAGCGGGAGTGATGAGCAGTTCTTC.

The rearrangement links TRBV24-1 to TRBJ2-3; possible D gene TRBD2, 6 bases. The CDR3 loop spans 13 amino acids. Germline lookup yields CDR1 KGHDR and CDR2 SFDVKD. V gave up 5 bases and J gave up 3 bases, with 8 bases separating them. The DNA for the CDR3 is TGTGCCACCAGTGGGGCGGGGACAGATACGCAGTATTTT. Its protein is CATSGAGTDTQYF.

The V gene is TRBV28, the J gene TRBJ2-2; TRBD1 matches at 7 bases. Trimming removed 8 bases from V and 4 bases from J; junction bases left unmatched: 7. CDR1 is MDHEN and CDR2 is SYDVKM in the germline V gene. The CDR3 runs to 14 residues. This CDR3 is CASYRGRGTGELFF. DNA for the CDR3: TGTGCCAGCTACAGGGGTCGGGGCACCGGGGAGCTGTTTTTT. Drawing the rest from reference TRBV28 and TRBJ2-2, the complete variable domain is DVKVTQSSRYLVKRTGEKVFLECVQDMDHENMFWYRQDPGLGLRLIYFSYDVKMKEKGDIPEGYSVSREKKERFSLILESASTNQTSMYLCASYRGRGTGELFFGEGSRLTVL.

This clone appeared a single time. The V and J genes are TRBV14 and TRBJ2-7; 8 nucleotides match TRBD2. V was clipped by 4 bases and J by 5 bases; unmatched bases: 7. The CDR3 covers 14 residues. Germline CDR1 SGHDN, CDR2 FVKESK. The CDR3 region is CASSPERESDEQYF. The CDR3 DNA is TGTGCCAGCAGCCCAGAGCGGGAGAGTGACGAGCAGTACTTC.

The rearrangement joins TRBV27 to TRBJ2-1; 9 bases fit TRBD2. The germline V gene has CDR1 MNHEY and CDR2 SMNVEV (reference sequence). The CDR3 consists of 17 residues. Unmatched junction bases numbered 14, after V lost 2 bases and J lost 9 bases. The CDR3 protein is CASSLNFLAGKLSEQFF. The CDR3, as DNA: TGTGCCAGCAGTTTAAATTTCCTAGCGGGGAAACTAAGTGAGCAGTTCTTC.

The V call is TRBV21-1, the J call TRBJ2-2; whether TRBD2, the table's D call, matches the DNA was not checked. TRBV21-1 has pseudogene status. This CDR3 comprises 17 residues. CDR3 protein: CASSKLAGAPGTGELFF. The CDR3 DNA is TGTGCCAGCAGCAAATTAGCGGGGGCGCCAGGCACCGGGGAGCTGTTTTTT.

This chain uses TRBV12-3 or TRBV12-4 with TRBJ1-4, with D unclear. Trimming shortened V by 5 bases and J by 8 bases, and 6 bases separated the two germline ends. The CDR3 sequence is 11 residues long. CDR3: CASSPREKLFF. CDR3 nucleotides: TGTGCCAGCAGTCCCAGAGAAAAACTGTTTTTT.

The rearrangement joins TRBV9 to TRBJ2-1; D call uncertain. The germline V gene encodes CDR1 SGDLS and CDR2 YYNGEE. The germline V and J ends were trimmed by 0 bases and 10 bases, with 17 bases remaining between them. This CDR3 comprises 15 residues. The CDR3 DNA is TGTGCCAGCAGCGTAGGGGCCCCAGTTGGGCGCGAGCAGTTCTTC. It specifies CASSVGAPVGREQFF.

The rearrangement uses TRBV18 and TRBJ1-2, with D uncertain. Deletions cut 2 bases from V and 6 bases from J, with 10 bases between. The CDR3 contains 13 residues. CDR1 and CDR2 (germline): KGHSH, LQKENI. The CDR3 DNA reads TGTGCCAGCTCACCAGTGTCCGGGAATGGCTACACCTTC. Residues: CASSPVSGNGYTF.

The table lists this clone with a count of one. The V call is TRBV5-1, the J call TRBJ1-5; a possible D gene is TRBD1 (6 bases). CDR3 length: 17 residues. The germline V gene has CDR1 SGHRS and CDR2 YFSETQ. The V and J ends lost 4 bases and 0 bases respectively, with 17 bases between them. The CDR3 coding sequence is TGCGCCAGCAGCCCGAGGGGGGGACCTTATAGCAATCAGCCCCAGCATTTT. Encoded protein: CASSPRGGPYSNQPQHF.

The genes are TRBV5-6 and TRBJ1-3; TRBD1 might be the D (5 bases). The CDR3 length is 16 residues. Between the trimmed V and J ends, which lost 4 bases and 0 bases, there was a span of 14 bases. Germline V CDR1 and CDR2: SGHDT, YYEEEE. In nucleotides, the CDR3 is TGTGCCAGCAGCACGCCCGACAGCTACTCTGGAAACACCATATATTTT. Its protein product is CASSTPDSYSGNTIYF.

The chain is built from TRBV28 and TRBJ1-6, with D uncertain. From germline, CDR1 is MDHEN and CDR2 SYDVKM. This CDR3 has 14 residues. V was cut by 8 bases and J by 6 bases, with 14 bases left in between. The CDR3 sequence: CASSSGGFNSPLHF. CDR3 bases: TGTGCCAGCTCCAGCGGAGGGTTTAATTCACCCCTCCACTTT.

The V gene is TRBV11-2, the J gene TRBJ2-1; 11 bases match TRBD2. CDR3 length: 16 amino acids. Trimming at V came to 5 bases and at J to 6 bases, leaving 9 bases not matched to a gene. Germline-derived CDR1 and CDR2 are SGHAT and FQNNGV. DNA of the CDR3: TGTGCCAGCAGCCCAAGGTGGCTAGCGGGAGGCAATGAGCAGTTCTTC. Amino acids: CASSPRWLAGGNEQFF.

The CDR3 region has the DNA TGTGCCAGCAGCCAAGATGGGACTCCTACCAGAAACACCATATATTTT. Protein product: CASSQDGTPTRNTIYF. The chain carries TRBV3-1 (or the pseudogene TRBV3-2) and TRBJ1-3; TRBD1 might be the D (5 bases). Germline loops: CDR1 LGHDT, CDR2 YNNKEL (reference sequence). The CDR3 extends over 16 amino acids. V was shortened by 0 bases and J by 5 bases, with 14 bases between the two germline ends.

CDR3 sequence reads: CASSLGAYEQYF. The DNA of the CDR3 is TGTGCCAGCAGCTTAGGAGCCTACGAGCAGTACTTC. The V and J genes are TRBV11-2 and TRBJ2-7; D uncertain. V was clipped by 1 base and J by 2 bases, with 3 bases between them. Looked up from germline, CDR1 is SGHAT and CDR2 is FQNNGV. The length of the CDR3 is 12 residues.

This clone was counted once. In nucleotides, the CDR3 is TGTGCCAGCAGCCCAGGACTAGCAGATGAGCAGTTCTTC. Translated: CASSPGLADEQFF. The rearrangement joins TRBV3-1 (or the pseudogene TRBV3-2) to TRBJ2-1, with TRBD2 matching over 8 bases. CDR1 and CDR2 (germline): LGHDT, YNNKEL (reference sequence). The CDR3 has 13 amino acids. V gave up 4 bases and J gave up 8 bases; unmatched junction bases: 4.

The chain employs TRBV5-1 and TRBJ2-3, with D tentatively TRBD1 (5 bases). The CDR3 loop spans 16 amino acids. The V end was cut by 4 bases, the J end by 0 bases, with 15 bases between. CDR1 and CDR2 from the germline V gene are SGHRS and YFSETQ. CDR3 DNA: TGCGCCAGCAGCCCGACAGCACCGGCTAGCACAGATACGCAGTATTTT. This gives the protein CASSPTAPASTDTQYF.

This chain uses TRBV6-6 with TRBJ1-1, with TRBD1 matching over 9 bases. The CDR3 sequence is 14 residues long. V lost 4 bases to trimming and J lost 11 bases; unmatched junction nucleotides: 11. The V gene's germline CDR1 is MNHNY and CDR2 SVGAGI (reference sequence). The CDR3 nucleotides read TGTGCCAGCAGTTTTACAGGGGGCGCTGAGGGGGCTTTCTTT. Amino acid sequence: CASSFTGGAEGAFF.

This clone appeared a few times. This chain's CDR3 is CASTQGHNYGYTF. The CDR3 coding sequence is TGTGCCAGCACCCAGGGACACAACTATGGCTACACCTTC. V and J are TRBV28 and TRBJ1-2, with TRBD1 as a possible D gene (6 bases). CDR1 MDHEN and CDR2 SYDVKM come from the germline V gene. The CDR3 totals 13 residues. V gave up 7 bases and J gave up 2 bases, with 11 bases separating them.

This chain's CDR3 is CASSLGVGTGAEAFF. DNA for the CDR3: TGTGCCAGCAGCTTAGGCGTGGGGACAGGCGCCGAAGCTTTCTTT. The rearrangement links TRBV7-8 to TRBJ1-1; 8 nucleotides align to TRBD1. The CDR3 covers 15 residues. Per the germline V gene, CDR1 is SGHVS and CDR2 is FQNEAQ. V was clipped by 1 base and J by 8 bases; unmatched bases: 9.

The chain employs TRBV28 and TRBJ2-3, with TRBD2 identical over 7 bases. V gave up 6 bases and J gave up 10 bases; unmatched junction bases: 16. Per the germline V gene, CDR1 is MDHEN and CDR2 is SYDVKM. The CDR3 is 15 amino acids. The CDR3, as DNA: TGTGCCAGCAGCCTAGGGAGGGCGGCGTGGAGGGCGCAGTATTTT. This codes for CASSLGRAAWRAQYF.